The 14 T cell receptor beta chains reported below all come from one sample, sequenced in a study of T cells in localized non-small cell lung cancer. TCRdb keeps only in-frame clones here, not all; method: immunoSEQ multiplex PCR. The repertoire has more than 30,000 clones, 88% of them found once; the top ten carry 4.2%. The sequences come from peripheral blood mononuclear cells, collected before any cancer treatment. These receptors all stem from a woman aged 40-75 years with stage III lung adenocarcinoma.

V and J are TRBV2 and TRBJ2-1, with TRBD1 matching over 8 bases. CDR1 and CDR2 from the germline V gene are SNHLY and FYNNEI. The trim removed 9 bases at V and 7 bases at J, leaving 8 bases unmatched. The CDR3 totals 13 residues. The CDR3 bases are TGTGCCAGTACGGGACAGGTTAGGAATGAGCAGTTCTTC. It translates to CASTGQVRNEQFF.

The rearrangement uses TRBV18 and TRBJ2-2, with TRBD1 identical over 12 bases. The CDR3 extends over 19 amino acids. V lost 5 bases, J lost 0 bases, and 10 bases stayed unmatched. The germline V gene has CDR1 KGHSH and CDR2 LQKENI. The CDR3 DNA follows: TGTGCCAGCTCAGATTGGGACAGGGGGCAATCCGCGAACACCGGGGAGCTGTTTTTT. Its translation is CASSDWDRGQSANTGELFF.

The CDR3 DNA is TGTGCCAGCAGTTACTCGAGGTACGAGCAGTACTTC. It is translated as CASSYSRYEQYF. This chain links TRBV6-6 with TRBJ2-7; D is unresolved. Per germline, CDR1 MNHNY and CDR2 SVGAGI (reference sequence). CDR3 length: 12 residues. Trimming took 0 bases from V and 4 from J, leaving 4 bases between them.

The chain couples TRBV5-1 to TRBJ2-1, with D unclear. Looked up from germline, CDR1 is SGHRS and CDR2 is YFSETQ. The CDR3 runs to 13 residues. The germline V and J ends were trimmed by 0 bases and 7 bases, with 8 bases remaining between them. CDR3 in DNA: TGCGCCAGCAGCTTGGTCTCAACTAATGAGCAGTTCTTC. Protein product: CASSLVSTNEQFF.

The J gene is TRBJ1-5, the V gene TRBV9; D gene uncertain. Trimming left V 3 bases short and J 2 bases short, with 9 bases between. There are 14 residues in the CDR3. Germline V gene data show CDR1 as SGDLS and CDR2 as YYNGEE. The chain's CDR3 is CASSEGRGNQPQHF. The DNA for the CDR3 is TGTGCCAGCAGCGAGGGTAGGGGCAATCAGCCCCAGCATTTT.

The chain is built from TRBV27 and TRBJ2-6, with D unresolved. Per the germline V gene, CDR1 is MNHEY and CDR2 is SMNVEV (reference sequence). There are 15 residues in the CDR3. The ends were cut back, 7 bases at V and 0 bases at J, with 10 bases in the middle. For the CDR3, the DNA is TGTGCCAGCAATCGCAGGAACTCTGGGGCCAACGTCCTGACTTTC. Its translation: CASNRRNSGANVLTF.

The chain links TRBV19 to TRBJ2-7, with D hard to call. The CDR3 is 13 residues long. V was pared by 4 bases and J by 3 bases, with 10 bases between. CDR1 is LNHDA and CDR2 is SQIVND in the germline V gene (reference sequence). CDR3 in amino acids: CASSKGFDYEQYF. The CDR3 region has the DNA TGTGCCAGTAGTAAGGGCTTCGACTACGAGCAGTACTTC.

The chain is built from TRBV30 and TRBJ2-2; a possible D gene is TRBD1 (5 bases). Trimming stripped 7 bases from V and 0 bases from J, with 9 bases between. There are 13 residues in the CDR3. Looked up from germline, CDR1 is GTSNPN and CDR2 is SVGIG (reference sequence). The CDR3 spells CAFDSSNTGELFF. CDR3 bases: TGTGCCTTTGACAGCTCGAACACCGGGGAGCTGTTTTTT.

V is TRBV5-4 and J is TRBJ2-1; the match to TRBD1 covers 7 bases. CDR1 SGHNT and CDR2 YYREEE come from the germline V gene (reference sequence). V dropped 2 bases and J dropped 0; count of bases not matched to a gene: 5. This CDR3 is built from 16 residues. CDR3 in DNA: TGTGCCAGCAGCTTTTACCGGGACAGCTCCTACAATGAGCAGTTCTTC. It specifies CASSFYRDSSYNEQFF.

The chain recombines TRBV5-6 with TRBJ2-5; 8 nucleotides align to TRBD2. This CDR3 region has 17 residues. Germline V lookup: CDR1 SGHDT, CDR2 YYEEEE. Germline trimming cut 2 bases from V and 2 bases from J; bases unmatched to any gene: 11. In DNA form, the CDR3 reads TGTGCCAGCAGCTTCGGGATGGCGGGGGGCGGTCAAGAGACCCAGTACTTC. Translation: CASSFGMAGGGQETQYF.

The chain uses TRBV5-4 and TRBJ2-1; 12 bases are shared with TRBD2. The CDR3 is 20 amino acids. Germline V gene sequence: CDR1 SGHNT, CDR2 YYREEE (reference sequence). The V segment lost 6 bases and the J segment 0 bases; nucleotides outside the gene matches: 16. The CDR3 nucleotides read TGTGCCAGCACCCCTGGAGGTTGGCTAGCGGGAGGGAGCTCCTACAATGAGCAGTTCTTC. It is translated as CASTPGGWLAGGSSYNEQFF.

The chain links TRBV19 to TRBJ1-6, with TRBD1 identical over 7 bases. The germline CDR1 and CDR2 sequences are LNHDA and SQIVND (reference sequence). V shed 8 bases and J 9 bases; nucleotides not matched to a gene: 16. The CDR3 contains 16 residues. CDR3 coding DNA: TGTGCCAGTGGCGCGAGGGGAGAGGGGGCGCGTTCACCCCTCCACTTT. Amino acid sequence: CASGARGEGARSPLHF.

The chain has TRBV28 and TRBJ2-5; TRBD2 aligns across 11 bases. The V gene end was trimmed by 5 bases and the J gene end by 5 bases; junction bases not matched to a gene: 10. Germline CDR1 reads MDHEN; CDR2 reads SYDVKM. The CDR3 sequence is 16 residues long. The CDR3 DNA reads TGTGCCAGCAGTCCGCCGGGACTAGCGGAGTCGGAGACCCAGTACTTC. Protein sequence: CASSPPGLAESETQYF. The whole variable domain, filled in from reference TRBV28 and TRBJ2-5, reads DVKVTQSSRYLVKRTGEKVFLECVQDMDHENMFWYRQDPGLGLRLIYFSYDVKMKEKGDIPEGYSVSREKKERFSLILESASTNQTSMYLCASSPPGLAESETQYFGPGTRLLVL.

The rearrangement links TRBV5-1 to TRBJ2-2, with a tentative D call TRBD1 (6 bases). In germline, CDR1 is SGHRS, CDR2 YFSETQ. The CDR3 is 14 residues long. With 7 bases removed from V and 2 bases from J, the gap between germline ends came to 12 bases. CDR3 protein: CASGRTANTGELFF. The CDR3 coding sequence is TGCGCCAGCGGACGGACAGCAAACACCGGGGAGCTGTTTTTT.